The 21 T cell receptor beta chains below come from one sample, sequenced in a study of cytomegalovirus exposure and HLA in healthy donors. The PCR contained 60 Vbeta and 13 Jbeta primers. The table came from immunoSEQ multiplex PCR; TCRdb's copy has only in-frame clones and leaves some out. Seen here are 150,000 to 200,000 clones, about 85% observed once, and the top ten hold roughly 6.3%. Specimen: PBMCs. The receptors stem from a male donor in good health and CMV-seropositive.

The chain uses TRBV30 and TRBJ2-7; 9 bases map to TRBD1. The CDR3 extends over 13 amino acids. The V gene end was trimmed by 1 base and the J gene end by 4 bases; junction bases not matched to a gene: 2. The germline V gene has CDR1 GTSNPN and CDR2 SVGIG (reference sequence). The CDR3 protein is CAWSADRGYEQYF. The CDR3 nucleotides are TGTGCCTGGAGTGCGGACAGGGGATACGAGCAGTACTTC.

The V call is TRBV29-1, the J call TRBJ1-1; a weak D match, TRBD1 (6 bases). The V gene lost 6 bases and the J gene lost 0 bases, with 11 bases spanning the gap. Per the germline V gene, CDR1 is SQVTM and CDR2 is ANQGSEA. CDR3 length: 13 residues. The CDR3 is CSVRTALNTEAFF. The CDR3 DNA reads TGCAGCGTCCGGACAGCTTTGAACACTGAAGCTTTCTTT. Variable domain in full (rest from reference TRBV29-1 and TRBJ1-1): SAVISQKPSRDICQRGTSLTIQCQVDSQVTMMFWYRQQPGQSLTLIATANQGSEATYESGFVIDKFPISRPNLTFSTLTVSNMSPEDSSIYLCSVRTALNTEAFFGQGTRLTVV.

This sequence joins TRBV6-6 and TRBJ1-2, with TRBD1 matching 7 bases. J gave up 0 bases and V 4 bases, and 8 bases lay outside the gene matches. CDR1 is MNHNY, CDR2 SVGAGI, per germline (reference sequence). The CDR3 is 16 residues long. Here the CDR3 reads CASSFLQGNTNYGYTF. The DNA of the CDR3 is TGTGCCAGCAGTTTTCTACAGGGGAATACTAACTATGGCTACACCTTC.

This rearrangement joins TRBV27 to TRBJ2-4; 11 bases match TRBD2. The CDR3 length is 15 residues. CDR1 and CDR2 (germline): MNHEY, SMNVEV (reference sequence). The J segment lost 8 bases and the V segment lost 6 bases, leaving 9 bases of the junction unmatched. CDR3 nucleotides: TGTGCCAGCAGGGCCATAGCGGGAGGGCCCCACATTCAGTACTTC. As protein: CASRAIAGGPHIQYF.

V gene TRBV7-9 combines with J gene TRBJ1-2; D is perhaps TRBD1 (5 bases). The length of the CDR3 is 14 residues. Trimming stripped 4 bases from V and 8 bases from J, with 17 bases between. Germline CDR1 reads SEHNR; CDR2 reads FQNEAQ (reference sequence). The CDR3 DNA is TGTGCCAGCAGCTCCCCCGCCGGGGGGAACGGCTACACCTTC. This translates into CASSSPAGGNGYTF.

This clone was found a few times. The rearrangement uses TRBV5-4 and TRBJ1-2, with 7 bases identical to TRBD1. The CDR3 contains 15 residues. Germline assignment: CDR1 SGHNT and CDR2 YYREEE (reference sequence). V lost 1 base to trimming and J lost 4 bases; unmatched junction nucleotides: 7. CDR3 in DNA: TGTGCCAGCAGCTTGTACACAGGGGTCGTCTATGGCTACACCTTC. This codes for CASSLYTGVVYGYTF.

About this clone: In the same sample, other DNA sequences code for this CDR3. This rearrangement joins TRBV9 to TRBJ2-3; a possible D gene is TRBD2 (5 bases). V was clipped by 3 bases and J by 7 bases, with 12 bases between them. This CDR3 spans 13 amino acids. Per the germline V gene, CDR1 is SGDLS and CDR2 is YYNGEE. The CDR3 bases are TGTGCCAGCAGCGCTCCGAGGGAAAATACGCAGTATTTT. It yields the protein CASSAPRENTQYF.

Only a few counts were recorded for this clone. The gene calls are TRBV6-5 and TRBJ2-1; 9 nucleotides align to TRBD2. CDR1 is MNHEY, CDR2 SVGAGI, per germline. Germline trimming cut 4 bases from V and 8 bases from J; bases unmatched to any gene: 9. The CDR3 sequence is 15 residues long. CDR3 loop: CASSSLAGGSYEQFF. The CDR3 DNA reads as TGTGCCAGCAGTTCACTCGCGGGAGGGTCGTATGAGCAGTTCTTC.

The rearrangement uses TRBV7-3 and TRBJ2-7, with 9 bases that match TRBD2. The CDR3 has 15 amino acids. CDR1 and CDR2 from the germline V gene are SGHTA and FQGTGA. V lost 8 bases and J lost 1; bases outside the gene matches: 9. The CDR3 spells CASRQREEGSYEQYF. The CDR3 DNA sequence: TGTGCCAGCCGTCAGCGGGAGGAGGGGTCCTACGAGCAGTACTTC. The whole variable domain, remainder taken from reference TRBV7-3 and TRBJ2-7, is GAGVSQTPSNKVTEKGKYVELRCDPISGHTALYWYRQSLGQGPEFLIYFQGTGAADDSGLPNDRFFAVRPEGSVSTLKIQRTERGDSAVYLCASRQREEGSYEQYFGPGTRLTVT.

A few counts support this clone. The J gene is TRBJ1-5, the V gene TRBV28; 7 positions agree with TRBD1. Germline V lookup: CDR1 MDHEN, CDR2 SYDVKM. Trimming at V came to 9 bases and at J to 5 bases, leaving 10 bases not matched to a gene. The CDR3 has 14 amino acids. The CDR3 here is CASHLQGSYQPQHF. CDR3 sequence (DNA): TGTGCCAGTCACTTACAGGGGTCCTATCAGCCCCAGCATTTT. The entire variable domain, with the rest obtained from reference TRBV28 and TRBJ1-5, is as follows: DVKVTQSSRYLVKRTGEKVFLECVQDMDHENMFWYRQDPGLGLRLIYFSYDVKMKEKGDIPEGYSVSREKKERFSLILESASTNQTSMYLCASHLQGSYQPQHFGDGTRLSIL.

The chain is built from TRBV5-1 and TRBJ2-6; 7 bases map to TRBD2. V lost 3 bases to trimming and J lost 0 bases; unmatched junction nucleotides: 24. This CDR3 region has 23 residues. CDR1 SGHRS and CDR2 YFSETQ come from the germline V gene. The CDR3 loop reads CASSSPRFQGGVNSYSGANVLTF. The CDR3 nucleotides read TGCGCCAGCAGCTCGCCGCGATTTCAGGGAGGGGTAAATTCTTACTCTGGGGCCAACGTCCTGACTTTC.

This clone was recorded only once. This chain links TRBV4-2 with TRBJ2-5, with 12 bases identical to TRBD2. This CDR3 comprises 16 residues. After removal of 1 base from V and 5 bases from J, the junction contained 5 bases not matched to a gene. CDR1 is LGHNA and CDR2 is YNFKEQ in the germline V gene. CDR3 sequence: CASSQGRTSGIETQYF. Written as DNA, the CDR3 is TGTGCCAGCAGCCAAGGGAGGACTAGCGGGATCGAGACCCAGTACTTC.

This sequence joins TRBV5-6 and TRBJ1-1; no clear D. Germline CDR1 and CDR2: SGHDT and YYEEEE. Between the trimmed V and J ends, which lost 0 bases and 11 bases, there was a span of 11 bases. This CDR3 spans 12 amino acids. The DNA for the CDR3 is TGTGCCAGCAGCTTGGTTTCGGGTCTGGCTTTCTTT. The encoded protein is CASSLVSGLAFF.

The sample holds one count of this clone. The rearrangement uses TRBV19 and TRBJ2-7; tentatively, D is TRBD2 (6 bases). Trimming removed 5 bases at V and 7 bases at J, with 18 bases between. Germline CDR1 and CDR2: LNHDA and SQIVND (reference sequence). The CDR3 runs 14 residues. Here the CDR3 reads CASSPGLKVGEQYF. CDR3 DNA: TGTGCCAGTAGTCCGGGACTCAAGGTAGGGGAGCAGTACTTC.

This chain uses TRBV10-3 with TRBJ1-2; 10 nucleotides line up with TRBD1. After removal of 3 bases from V and 8 bases from J, the junction contained 12 bases not matched to a gene. Germline loops: CDR1 ENHRY, CDR2 SYGVKD. The CDR3 is made up of 16 amino acids. For the CDR3, the DNA is TGTGCCATCAGTGACGACAGGGGGCTTTCCTTTTGGGGCTACACCTTC. Protein product: CAISDDRGLSFWGYTF.

This clone has a single count. J is TRBJ1-1 and V is TRBV7-6, with 7 bases that match TRBD1. CDR3 length: 16 amino acids. Losses at the gene ends were 5 bases for V and 1 base for J; bases not matched to a gene: 10. The germline V gene has CDR1 SGHVS and CDR2 FNYEAQ. In DNA, the CDR3 is TGTGCCAGCAGCCTCCAACAGGGGCCCCGGAACACTGAAGCTTTCTTT. It encodes CASSLQQGPRNTEAFF.

The gene calls are TRBV4-1 and TRBJ2-1, with 8 bases lining up with TRBD2. The CDR3 extends over 16 amino acids. Per the germline V gene, CDR1 is MGHRA and CDR2 is YSYEKL. Trimming removed 0 bases from V and 9 bases from J; junction bases left unmatched: 10. CDR3 in amino acids: CASSQDIMSGSSEQFF. In DNA, the CDR3 is TGCGCCAGCAGCCAAGATATAATGAGCGGGAGTAGTGAGCAGTTCTTC.

The rearrangement links TRBV6-5 to TRBJ2-5; TRBD2 matches at 8 bases. Germline V gene data show CDR1 as MNHEY and CDR2 as SVGAGI. The J segment lost 4 bases and the V segment lost 5 bases, leaving 6 bases of the junction unmatched. The CDR3 spans 14 residues. CDR3 loop: CASSRGTSGETQYF. In DNA, the CDR3 is TGTGCCAGCAGTCGGGGGACTAGTGGAGAGACCCAGTACTTC.

This sequence joins TRBV20-1 and TRBJ1-1; D may be TRBD1 (5 bases). Germline V gene lookup returns CDR1 DFQATT and CDR2 SNEGSKA (reference sequence). This CDR3 comprises 11 residues. CDR3 nucleotides: TGCATGGGGGGATCGAGCACTGAAGCTTTCTTT. This sequence encodes CMGGSSTEAFF.

V usage is TRBV28 and J usage is TRBJ1-2; no reliable D call. V gave up 6 bases and J gave up 8 bases, with 13 bases separating them. The CDR3 consists of 12 residues. Germline V gene data show CDR1 as MDHEN and CDR2 as SYDVKM. CDR3 sequence reads: CASRVRPQGYTF. CDR3 nucleotides: TGTGCCAGCAGGGTGCGGCCGCAAGGCTACACCTTC.

To note about this clone: One end of the junction is discordant with germline, which a read error may explain. J is TRBJ2-6 and V is TRBV5-1, with TRBD1 as a possible D gene (5 bases). Germline-derived CDR1 and CDR2 are SGHRS and YFSETQ. CDR3 length: 15 amino acids. CDR3 in amino acids: CASRLLPSGANVLTF. The CDR3 DNA reads as TGCGCCAGCAGGTTGCTACCCTCTGGGGCTAACGTCCTGACTTTC.